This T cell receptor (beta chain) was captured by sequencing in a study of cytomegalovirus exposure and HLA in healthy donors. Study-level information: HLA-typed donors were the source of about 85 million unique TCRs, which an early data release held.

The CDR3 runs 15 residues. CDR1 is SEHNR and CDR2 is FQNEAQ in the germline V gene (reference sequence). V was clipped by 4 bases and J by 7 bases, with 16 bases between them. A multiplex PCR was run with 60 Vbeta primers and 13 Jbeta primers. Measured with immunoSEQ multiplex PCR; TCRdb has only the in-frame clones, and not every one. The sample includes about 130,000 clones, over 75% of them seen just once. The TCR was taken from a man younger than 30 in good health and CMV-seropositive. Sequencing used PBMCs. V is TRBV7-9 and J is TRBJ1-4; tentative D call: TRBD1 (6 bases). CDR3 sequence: CASSSEQGLGEKLFF. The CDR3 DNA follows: TGTGCCAGCAGCTCAGAACAGGGTCTCGGTGAAAAACTGTTTTTT.